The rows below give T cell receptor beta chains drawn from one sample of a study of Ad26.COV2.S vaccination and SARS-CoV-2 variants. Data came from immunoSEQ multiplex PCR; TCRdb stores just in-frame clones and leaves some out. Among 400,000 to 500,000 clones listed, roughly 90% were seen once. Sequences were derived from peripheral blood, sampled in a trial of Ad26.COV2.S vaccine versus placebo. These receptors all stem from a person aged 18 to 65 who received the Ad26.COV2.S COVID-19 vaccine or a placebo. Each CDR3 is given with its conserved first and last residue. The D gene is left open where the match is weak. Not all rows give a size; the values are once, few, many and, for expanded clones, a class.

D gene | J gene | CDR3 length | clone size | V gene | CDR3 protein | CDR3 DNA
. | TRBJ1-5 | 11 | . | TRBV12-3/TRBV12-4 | CASSYGLPQHF | TGTGCCAGCAGTTACGGGTTGCCCCAGCATTTT
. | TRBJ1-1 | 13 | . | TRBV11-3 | CASSFGRDTEAFF | TGTGCCAGCAGCTTTGGACGGGACACTGAAGCTTTCTTT
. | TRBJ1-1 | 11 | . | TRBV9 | CARRGVPEAFF | TGTGCCAGGAGGGGGGTCCCTGAAGCTTTCTTT
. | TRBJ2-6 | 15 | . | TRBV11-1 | CASSLIGGRRAVLTF | TGTGCCAGCAGCTTAATTGGTGGCAGGCGGGCCGTCCTGACTTTC
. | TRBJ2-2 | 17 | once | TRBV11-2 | CASSLDKGRLNTGELFF | TGTGCCAGCAGCTTAGATAAGGGTCGCTTGAACACCGGGGAGCTGTTTTTT
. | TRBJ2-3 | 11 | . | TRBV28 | CASSSLDTQYF | TGTGCCAGCAGTTCCTTAGATACGCAGTATTTT
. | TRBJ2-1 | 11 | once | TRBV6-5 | CASGQNNEQFF | TGTGCCAGCGGACAGAACAATGAGCAGTTCTTC
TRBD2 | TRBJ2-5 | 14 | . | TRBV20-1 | CSASVRGYQETQYF | TGCAGTGCTAGTGTGCGGGGGTACCAAGAGACCCAGTACTTC
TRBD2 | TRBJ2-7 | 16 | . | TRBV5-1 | CASTDLTSGGAYEQYF | TGCGCCAGCACCGACCTGACTAGCGGGGGGGCCTACGAGCAGTACTTC
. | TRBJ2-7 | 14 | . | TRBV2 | CASSDWRAGVEQYF | TGTGCCAGCAGTGACTGGCGTGCTGGTGTCGAGCAGTACTTC
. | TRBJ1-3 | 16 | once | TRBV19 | CATLPGTPDSGNTIYF | TGTGCCACTCTCCCCGGGACTCCCGACTCTGGAAACACCATATATTTT
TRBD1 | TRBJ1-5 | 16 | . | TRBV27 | CASSSTRTGREQPQHF | TGTGCCAGCAGTTCCACCAGGACAGGGAGGGAACAGCCCCAGCATTTT
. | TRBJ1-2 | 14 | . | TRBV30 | CAWSVRGVLNGYTF | TGTGCCTGGAGTGTACGGGGGGTTTTGAATGGCTACACCTTC
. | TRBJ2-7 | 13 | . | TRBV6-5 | CASSYEGFGEQYF | TGTGCCAGCAGTTACGAGGGTTTCGGCGAGCAGTACTTC
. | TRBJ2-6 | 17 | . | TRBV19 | CASSIFSGPSGANVLTF | TGTGCCAGTAGTATATTTTCGGGTCCCTCTGGGGCCAACGTCCTGACTTTC
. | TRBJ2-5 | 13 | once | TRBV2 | CASSQHVKETQYF | TGTGCCAGCAGCCAGCATGTTAAAGAGACCCAGTACTTC
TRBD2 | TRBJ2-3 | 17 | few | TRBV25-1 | CASSESPSSGGTDTQYF | TGTGCCAGCAGTGAATCCCCCAGCAGCGGGGGCACAGATACGCAGTATTTT
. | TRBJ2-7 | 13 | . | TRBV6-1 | CASSEVGVGEQYF | TGTGCCAGCAGTGAAGTTGGGGTAGGCGAGCAGTACTTC
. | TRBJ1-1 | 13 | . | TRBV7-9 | CASSLEMNTEAFF | TGTGCCAGCAGCTTGGAGATGAACACTGAAGCTTTCTTT
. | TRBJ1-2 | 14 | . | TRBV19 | CASSIYSGNYGYTF | TGTGCCAGTAGTATTTATTCCGGAAACTATGGCTACACCTTC
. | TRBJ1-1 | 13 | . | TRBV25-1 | CASSQDRNTEAFF | TGTGCCAGCAGCCAGGACAGGAACACTGAAGCTTTCTTT
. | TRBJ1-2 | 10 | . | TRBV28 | CASRRFSYTF | TGTGCCAGCAGAAGGTTTTCCTACACCTTC
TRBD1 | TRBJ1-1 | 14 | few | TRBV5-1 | CASRSLTGGTEAFF | TGCGCCAGCAGGAGCCTCACAGGGGGCACTGAAGCTTTCTTT
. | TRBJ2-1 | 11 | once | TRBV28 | CASSLSREQFF | TGTGCCAGCAGTCTATCGAGGGAGCAGTTCTTC
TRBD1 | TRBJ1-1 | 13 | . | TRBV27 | CASSLQGAGEAFF | TGTGCCAGCAGTTTACAGGGGGCAGGTGAAGCTTTCTTT
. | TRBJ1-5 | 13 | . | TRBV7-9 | CASSLDGNQPQHF | TGTGCCAGCAGCTTAGACGGGAATCAGCCCCAGCATTTT
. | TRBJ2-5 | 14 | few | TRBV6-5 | CASSYSMGLETQYF | TGTGCCAGCAGTTACTCGATGGGGCTGGAGACCCAGTACTTC
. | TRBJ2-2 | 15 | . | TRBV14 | CASSQVDQRTGELFF | TGTGCCAGCAGCCAAGTGGATCAGCGGACCGGGGAGCTGTTTTTT
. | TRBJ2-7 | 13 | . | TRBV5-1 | CASIKQGSYEQYF | TGCGCCAGTATAAAGCAGGGATCCTACGAGCAGTACTTC
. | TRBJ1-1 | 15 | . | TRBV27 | CASSLSGGLNTEAFF | TGTGCCAGCAGTTTATCGGGCGGCTTGAACACTGAAGCTTTCTTT
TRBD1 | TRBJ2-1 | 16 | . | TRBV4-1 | CASSQIDRGTYNEQFF | TGCGCCAGCAGCCAAATAGACAGGGGTACCTACAATGAGCAGTTCTTC
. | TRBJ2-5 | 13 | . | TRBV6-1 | CASSEGFRETQYF | TGTGCCAGCAGTGAAGGGTTCAGGGAGACCCAGTACTTC
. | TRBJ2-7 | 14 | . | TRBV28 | CASSEPRAVGEQYF | TGTGCCAGCAGCGAGCCCAGGGCGGTAGGCGAGCAGTACTTC
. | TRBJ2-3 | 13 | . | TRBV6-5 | CASGAQGRDTQYF | TGTGCCAGCGGGGCTCAGGGCCGAGATACGCAGTATTTT
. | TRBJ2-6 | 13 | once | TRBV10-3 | CAAQGSGANVLTF | TGTGCCGCTCAGGGCTCTGGGGCCAACGTCCTGACTTTC
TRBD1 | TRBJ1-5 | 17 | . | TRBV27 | CASSPSGPGQGGEPQHF | TGTGCCAGCAGTCCCTCAGGTCCGGGACAGGGTGGCGAGCCCCAGCATTTT
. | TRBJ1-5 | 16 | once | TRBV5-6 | CASSAGGTGSNQPQHF | TGTGCCAGCAGCGCTGGGGGGACCGGGAGCAATCAGCCCCAGCATTTT
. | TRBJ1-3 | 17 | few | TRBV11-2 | CASSLENAALTGNTIYF | TGTGCCAGCAGCTTAGAGAACGCAGCACTGACTGGAAACACCATATATTTT
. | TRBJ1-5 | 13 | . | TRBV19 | CASSIFRDQPQHF | TGTGCCAGTAGTATTTTCAGGGATCAGCCCCAGCATTTT
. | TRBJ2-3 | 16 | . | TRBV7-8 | CASSLVTGEDTDTQYF | TGTGCCAGCAGCTTAGTTACAGGGGAGGACACAGATACGCAGTATTTT
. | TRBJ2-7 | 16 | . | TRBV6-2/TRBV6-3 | CASSFGSWGLSSEQYF | TGTGCCAGCAGTTTCGGTTCGTGGGGACTTTCGAGCGAGCAGTACTTC
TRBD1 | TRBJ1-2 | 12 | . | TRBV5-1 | CASDREGYGYTF | TGCGCCAGTGACAGGGAGGGATATGGCTACACCTTC
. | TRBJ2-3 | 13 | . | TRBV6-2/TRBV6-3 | CASSYSASMWQYF | TGTGCCAGCAGTTACTCTGCGTCAATGTGGCAGTATTTT
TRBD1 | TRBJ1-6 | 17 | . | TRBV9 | CASSAGTGGVGNSPLHF | TGTGCCAGCAGCGCCGGGACAGGGGGCGTCGGGAATTCACCCCTCCACTTT